Listed here are 29 T cell receptor beta chains from one sample, sequenced in a study of OX40 agonist ivuxolimab in advanced cancers. Produced via immunoSEQ multiplex PCR; TCRdb's table is partial and in-frame only. The repertoire holds over 100,000 clones, with around 89% as singletons. The sequences come from CD4+ or CD8+ T cells sorted from blood, collected in a trial of the OX40 agonist ivuxolimab. Every receptor here comes from an adult with an advanced solid tumor such as melanoma, head and neck, liver or kidney cancer.

This chain connects TRBV4-2 to TRBJ1-5, with 7 bases fitting TRBD1. The V gene's germline CDR1 is LGHNA and CDR2 YNFKEQ. V gave up 4 bases and J gave up 2 bases; unmatched junction bases: 5. The length of the CDR3 is 15 residues. The CDR3 here is CASSREGAGNQPQHF. The CDR3 DNA reads TGTGCCAGCAGCCGGGAGGGGGCCGGCAATCAGCCCCAGCATTTT.

The genes are TRBV9 and TRBJ2-3, with D perhaps matching TRBD1 (6 bases). The germline V gene has CDR1 SGDLS and CDR2 YYNGEE. This CDR3 is 13 amino acids long. V lost 3 bases to trimming and J lost 4 bases, with 9 bases between them. The CDR3 DNA reads TGTGCCAGCAGCGCACAGGGAGCAGATACGCAGTATTTT. Translation: CASSAQGADTQYF.

This chain joins TRBV7-2 and TRBJ1-5; 7 nucleotides match TRBD1. Germline-derived CDR1 and CDR2 are SGHTA and FQGNSA. The V gene end was trimmed by 1 base and the J gene end by 0 bases; junction bases not matched to a gene: 6. This CDR3 has 17 residues. CDR3 bases: TGTGCCAGCAGCTTAGTGGTAGGGGGCTATAGCAATCAGCCCCAGCATTTT. Its translation is CASSLVVGGYSNQPQHF. Supplemented by reference TRBV7-2 and TRBJ1-5, the full variable domain reads GAGVSQSPSNKVTEKGKDVELRCDPISGHTALYWYRQSLGQGLEFLIYFQGNSAPDKSGLPSDRFSAERTGGSVSTLTIQRTQQEDSAVYLCASSLVVGGYSNQPQHFGDGTRLSIL.

The chain is built from TRBV7-8 and TRBJ2-1; the D gene is possibly TRBD2 (7 bases). The CDR3 consists of 16 residues. V was pared by 2 bases and J by 4 bases, with 15 bases between. Germline CDR1 SGHVS, CDR2 FQNEAQ. As DNA, the CDR3 is TGTGCCAGCAGCTTACGTCTCGCGGGGGCGTACAATGAGCAGTTCTTC. Residues: CASSLRLAGAYNEQFF.

The chain employs TRBV4-3 and TRBJ2-2; D might be TRBD1 (6 bases). The CDR3 has 14 amino acids. Trimming pared 4 bases from V and 7 bases from J, leaving 13 bases between. Germline-derived CDR1 and CDR2 are LGHNA and YSLEER. The CDR3 DNA follows: TGCGCCAGCAGCCTCCAGGGGTCAAGCGGGGAGCTGTTTTTT. It encodes CASSLQGSSGELFF.

The chain employs TRBV18 and TRBJ1-2; 7 positions match TRBD1. With V trimmed by 5 bases and J by 3 bases, 9 bases remained unmatched. CDR3 length: 15 amino acids. CDR1 and CDR2 from the germline V gene are KGHSH and LQKENI. CDR3 in DNA: TGTGCCAGCTCAACTACCTCCCAGGGGGACTATGGCTACACCTTC. It codes for CASSTTSQGDYGYTF.

This clone was observed a single time. The CDR3 nucleotides are TGTGCCAGCAGTGTCAGGGATCCCGATTCCGCATTATACGAGCAGTACTTC. This gives the protein CASSVRDPDSALYEQYF. This chain joins TRBV6-1 and TRBJ2-7, with TRBD1 as a possible D gene (5 bases). Germline V gene data show CDR1 as MNHNS and CDR2 as SASEGT. The ends were cut back, 4 bases at V and 4 bases at J, with 23 bases in the middle. This CDR3 has 17 amino acids.

The chain links TRBV7-2 to TRBJ2-7; 9 positions match TRBD2. The V and J ends lost 6 bases and 6 bases, in that order; junction bases with no gene match: 6. CDR1 and CDR2 from the germline V gene are SGHTA and FQGNSA. The CDR3 runs to 13 residues. CDR3 sequence (DNA): TGTGCCAGCAGGGTTAGCGGGGGATTCGAGCAGTACTTC. Translation: CASRVSGGFEQYF.

V is TRBV19 and J is TRBJ2-3; no clear D. This CDR3 comprises 15 residues. From germline, CDR1 is LNHDA and CDR2 SQIVND (reference sequence). Between the trimmed V and J ends, which lost 5 bases and 6 bases, there was a span of 18 bases. CDR3 in DNA: TGTGCCAGTAGTGCCCCTAAGAAGGGTTCGGATACGCAGTATTTT. This gives the protein CASSAPKKGSDTQYF. Filled out from reference TRBV19 and TRBJ2-3, the complete variable domain reads DGGITQSPKYLFRKEGQNVTLSCEQNLNHDAMYWYRQDPGQGLRLIYYSQIVNDFQKGDIAEGYSVSREKKESFPLTVTSAQKNPTAFYLCASSAPKKGSDTQYFGPGTRLTVL.

V gene TRBV7-2 combines with J gene TRBJ2-1, with 13 bases identical to TRBD2. This CDR3 comprises 17 residues. CDR1 SGHTA and CDR2 FQGNSA come from the germline V gene. J gave up 7 bases and V 3 bases, and 9 bases lay outside the gene matches. In DNA, the CDR3 is TGTGCCAGCAGCTTTCTTTCGACTAGCGGGGGGCTTAATGAGCAGTTCTTC. It codes for CASSFLSTSGGLNEQFF.

The CDR3 sequence: CASSLELAPVTQYF. DNA of the CDR3: TGTGCCAGCAGCTTAGAATTAGCCCCAGTGACCCAGTACTTC. The chain couples TRBV7-8 to TRBJ2-5; D is unresolved. The CDR3 loop spans 14 amino acids. V was cut by 1 base and J by 7 bases, with 13 bases left in between. Germline loops: CDR1 SGHVS, CDR2 FQNEAQ. The variable domain in full, completed from reference TRBV7-8 and TRBJ2-5, reads GAGVSQSPRYKVAKRGQDVALRCDPISGHVSLFWYQQALGQGPEFLTYFQNEAQLDKSGLPSDRFFAERPEGSVSTLKIQRTQQEDSAVYLCASSLELAPVTQYFGPGTRLLVL.

The chain recombines TRBV5-4 with TRBJ1-1; D is unresolved. The CDR3 loop spans 15 amino acids. The V and J ends lost 0 bases and 4 bases respectively, with 13 bases between them. Germline loops: CDR1 SGHNT, CDR2 YYREEE (reference sequence). The CDR3 bases are TGTGCCAGCAGCTTGGATTCCACCGTCGGCACTGAAGCTTTCTTT. Residues: CASSLDSTVGTEAFF.

The rearrangement joins TRBV28 to TRBJ1-5; perhaps TRBD1 as D (6 bases). The germline V gene encodes CDR1 MDHEN and CDR2 SYDVKM. The CDR3 has 16 residues. V gave up 2 bases and J gave up 4 bases, with 15 bases separating them. As DNA, the CDR3 is TGTGCCAGCAGTTTAGGGGGCCGACGGCAAAATCAGCCCCAGCATTTT. As protein: CASSLGGRRQNQPQHF.

CDR3 in amino acids: CASTLRGGRLVNEQFF. CDR3 bases: TGTGCCAGCACCCTGAGGGGGGGCCGCTTAGTGAATGAGCAGTTCTTC. The chain employs TRBV27 and TRBJ2-1; possible D gene TRBD2, 7 bases. Germline assignment: CDR1 MNHEY and CDR2 SMNVEV (reference sequence). With 7 bases removed from V and 7 bases from J, the gap between germline ends came to 23 bases. The CDR3 is 16 residues long.

The rearrangement uses TRBV7-2 and TRBJ2-2; perhaps TRBD1 as D (6 bases). Trimming pared 4 bases from V and 3 bases from J, leaving 9 bases between. Germline V gene lookup returns CDR1 SGHTA and CDR2 FQGNSA. This CDR3 spans 14 amino acids. The CDR3 is CASSSNRDTGELFF. The CDR3 DNA follows: TGTGCCAGCAGCTCAAACAGGGACACCGGGGAGCTGTTTTTT.

This rearrangement joins TRBV7-9 to TRBJ1-1; D not resolved. The CDR3 is 12 amino acids. The ends were cut back, 9 bases at V and 5 bases at J, with 13 bases in the middle. CDR1 and CDR2 (germline): SEHNR, FQNEAQ (reference sequence). The CDR3 region is CARPPGSTEAFF. In DNA form, the CDR3 reads TGTGCCAGACCACCGGGCAGTACTGAAGCTTTCTTT.

The CDR3: CASSRVDRGHGYTF. CDR3 DNA: TGTGCCAGCAGCCGGGTGGACAGGGGGCATGGCTACACCTTC. J is TRBJ1-2 and V is TRBV7-2; 11 bases line up with TRBD1. V dropped 5 bases and J dropped 6; count of bases not matched to a gene: 5. Germline loops: CDR1 SGHTA, CDR2 FQGNSA. The CDR3 length is 14 residues.

V usage is TRBV7-2 and J usage is TRBJ2-7; D gene uncertain. Trimming pared 0 bases from V and 7 bases from J, leaving 10 bases between. The CDR3 consists of 13 residues. CDR1 SGHTA and CDR2 FQGNSA come from the germline V gene. This chain's CDR3 is CASSLAHGLEQYF. The CDR3 coding sequence is TGTGCCAGCAGCTTAGCGCACGGTTTGGAGCAGTACTTC.

The chain links TRBV28 to TRBJ1-5; the match to TRBD1 covers 8 bases. Germline V CDR1 and CDR2: MDHEN, SYDVKM. V lost 4 bases and J lost 9; bases outside the gene matches: 11. The CDR3 spans 15 residues. The CDR3 is CASSSGQEVKGPQHF. In DNA form, the CDR3 reads TGTGCCAGCAGTTCGGGACAGGAGGTTAAAGGGCCCCAGCATTTT.

This clone occurred a few times. This chain links TRBV11-2 with TRBJ1-6, with D hard to call. Per the germline V gene, CDR1 is SGHAT and CDR2 is FQNNGV. Trimming took off 3 bases at V and 5 bases at J, with 8 bases between the two ends. The CDR3 has 14 residues. CDR3 DNA: TGTGCCAGCAGCTTGGTCAGAGATAATTCACCCCTCCACTTT. Translating it yields CASSLVRDNSPLHF.

This chain links TRBV20-1 with TRBJ1-1, with D hard to call. CDR1 is DFQATT, CDR2 SNEGSKA, per germline (reference sequence). CDR3 size: 11 residues. The V end was cut by 4 bases, the J end by 0 bases, with 3 bases between. CDR3 in DNA: TGCAGTGCTAAGCTGAACACTGAAGCTTTCTTT. It encodes CSAKLNTEAFF.

This chain links TRBV5-1 with TRBJ2-2, with 8 bases aligning to TRBD1. Germline V gene data show CDR1 as SGHRS and CDR2 as YFSETQ. This CDR3 contains 16 residues. Trimming took 4 bases from V and 1 from J; bases not matched to a gene: 6. The CDR3 region has the DNA TGCGCCAGCAGCATGGGGACAGGAGTGAACACCGGGGAGCTGTTTTTT. Translated, it gives CASSMGTGVNTGELFF.

The gene calls are TRBV6-1 and TRBJ1-6; TRBD1 agrees at 7 bases. Trimming cost V 5 bases and J 5 bases; bases outside gene matches: 3. CDR1 MNHNS and CDR2 SASEGT come from the germline V gene. This CDR3 is built from 14 residues. The CDR3, as DNA: TGTGCCAGCAGTAGGGGGACAGATAATTCACCCCTCCACTTT. Amino acid sequence: CASSRGTDNSPLHF.

The chain combines TRBV7-9 with TRBJ2-7; 14 bases agree with TRBD2. J lost 5 bases, V lost 5 bases, and 8 bases had no gene match. Looked up from germline, CDR1 is SEHNR and CDR2 is FQNEAQ (reference sequence). CDR3 length: 16 amino acids. As DNA, the CDR3 is TGTGCCAGCAGCCGCGGACTAGCGGGGGGAGCTGACGAGCAGTACTTC. This gives the protein CASSRGLAGGADEQYF.

This sequence joins TRBV7-2 and TRBJ1-2; D is uncertain. V was shortened by 8 bases and J by 4 bases, with 14 bases between the two germline ends. This CDR3 is built from 13 residues. The germline V gene has CDR1 SGHTA and CDR2 FQGNSA. For the CDR3, the DNA is TGTGCCAGCCAGCCGTCAGGTCTCTATGGCTACACCTTC. Its protein is CASQPSGLYGYTF.

This chain uses TRBV5-5 with TRBJ2-7; D gene ambiguous. The V end was cut by 0 bases, the J end by 2 bases, with 9 bases between. Germline assignment: CDR1 SGHKS and CDR2 YYEKEE (reference sequence). The CDR3 runs 14 residues. CDR3: CASSLGSVPYEQYF. The CDR3 DNA is TGTGCCAGCAGCTTGGGTTCGGTCCCCTACGAGCAGTACTTC.

The chain recombines TRBV28 with TRBJ1-2, with 9 bases matching TRBD1. Germline CDR1 MDHEN, CDR2 SYDVKM. CDR3 size: 13 residues. V trimming: 7 bases; J trimming: 6 bases; junction bases outside the gene matches: 6. This CDR3 is CASTIQGADGYTF. CDR3 nucleotides: TGTGCCAGCACCATACAGGGGGCTGATGGCTACACCTTC.

This clone was seen just once. The chain uses TRBV18 and TRBJ1-1, with D possibly matching TRBD1 (5 bases). The CDR3 loop spans 13 amino acids. Between the trimmed V and J ends, which lost 6 bases and 2 bases, there was a span of 10 bases. In germline, CDR1 is KGHSH, CDR2 LQKENI. Here the CDR3 reads CASSAGGNTEAFF. The CDR3 nucleotides read TGTGCCAGCTCGGCGGGGGGAAACACTGAAGCTTTCTTT.

The chain employs TRBV7-2 and TRBJ2-3; D is unclear. Germline loops: CDR1 SGHTA, CDR2 FQGNSA. The CDR3 covers 17 residues. Trimming cost V 1 base and J 5 bases, with 19 bases left between them. CDR3 nucleotide sequence: TGTGCCAGCAGCTTAGGGGTCCCTCCCAGGCGCTTAGATACGCAGTATTTT. This encodes CASSLGVPPRRLDTQYF.